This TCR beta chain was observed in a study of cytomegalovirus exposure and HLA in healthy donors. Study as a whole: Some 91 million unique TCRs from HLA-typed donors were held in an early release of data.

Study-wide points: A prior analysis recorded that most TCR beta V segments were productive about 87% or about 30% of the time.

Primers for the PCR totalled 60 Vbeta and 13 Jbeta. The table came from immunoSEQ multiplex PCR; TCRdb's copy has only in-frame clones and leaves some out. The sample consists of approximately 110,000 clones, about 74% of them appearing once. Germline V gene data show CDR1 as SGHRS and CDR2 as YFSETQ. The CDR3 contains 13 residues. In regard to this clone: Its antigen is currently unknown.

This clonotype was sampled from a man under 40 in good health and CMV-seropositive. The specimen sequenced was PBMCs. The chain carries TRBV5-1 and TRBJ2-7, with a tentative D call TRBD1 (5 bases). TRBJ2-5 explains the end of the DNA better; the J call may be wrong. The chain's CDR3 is CASSLFTGETQYF. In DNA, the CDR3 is TGCGCCAGCAGCTTGTTCACAGGAGAGACCCAGTACTTC.